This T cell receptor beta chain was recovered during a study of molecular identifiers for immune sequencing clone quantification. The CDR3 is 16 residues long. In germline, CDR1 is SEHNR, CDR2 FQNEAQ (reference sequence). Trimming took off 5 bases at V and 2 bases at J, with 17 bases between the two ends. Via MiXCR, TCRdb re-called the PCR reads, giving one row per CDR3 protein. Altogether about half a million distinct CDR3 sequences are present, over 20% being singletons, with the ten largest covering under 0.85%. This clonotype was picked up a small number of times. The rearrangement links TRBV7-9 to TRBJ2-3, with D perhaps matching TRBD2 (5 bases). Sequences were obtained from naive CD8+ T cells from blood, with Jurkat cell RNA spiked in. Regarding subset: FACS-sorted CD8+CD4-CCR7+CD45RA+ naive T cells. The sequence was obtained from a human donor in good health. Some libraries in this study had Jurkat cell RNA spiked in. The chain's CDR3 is CASSGPPSWNTDTQYF. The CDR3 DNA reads TGTGCCAGCAGCGGACCCCCTAGCTGGAACACAGATACGCAGTATTTT. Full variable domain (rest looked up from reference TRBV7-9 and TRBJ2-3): DTGVSQNPRHKITKRGQNVTFRCDPISEHNRLYWYRQTLGQGPEFLTYFQNEAQLEKSRLLSDRFSAERPKGSFSTLEIQRTEQGDSAMYLCASSGPPSWNTDTQYFGPGTRLTVL.